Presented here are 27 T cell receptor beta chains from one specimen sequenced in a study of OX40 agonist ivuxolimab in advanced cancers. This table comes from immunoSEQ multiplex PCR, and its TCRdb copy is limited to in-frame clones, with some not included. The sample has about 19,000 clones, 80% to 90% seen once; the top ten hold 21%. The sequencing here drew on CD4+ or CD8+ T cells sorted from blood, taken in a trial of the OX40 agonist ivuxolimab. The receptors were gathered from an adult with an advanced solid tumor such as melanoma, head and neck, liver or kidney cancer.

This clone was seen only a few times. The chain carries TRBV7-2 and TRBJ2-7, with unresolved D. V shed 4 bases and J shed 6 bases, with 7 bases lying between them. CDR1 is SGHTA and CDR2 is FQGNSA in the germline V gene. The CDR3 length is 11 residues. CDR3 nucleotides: TGTGCCAGCAGCTCCCGAATCGAGCAGTACTTC. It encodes CASSSRIEQYF.

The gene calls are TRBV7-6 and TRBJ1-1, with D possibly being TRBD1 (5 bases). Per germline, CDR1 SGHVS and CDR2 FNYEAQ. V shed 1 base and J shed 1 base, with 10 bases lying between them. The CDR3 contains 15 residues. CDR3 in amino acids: CASSLGLRGNTEAFF. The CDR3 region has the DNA TGTGCCAGCAGCTTAGGCCTGAGGGGGAACACTGAAGCTTTCTTT.

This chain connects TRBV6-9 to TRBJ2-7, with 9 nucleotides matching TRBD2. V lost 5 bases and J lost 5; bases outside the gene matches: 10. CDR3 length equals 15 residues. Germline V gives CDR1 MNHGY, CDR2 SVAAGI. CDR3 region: CASSATSGLAHEQYF. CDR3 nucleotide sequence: TGTGCCAGCAGTGCCACATCGGGACTAGCCCACGAGCAGTACTTC.

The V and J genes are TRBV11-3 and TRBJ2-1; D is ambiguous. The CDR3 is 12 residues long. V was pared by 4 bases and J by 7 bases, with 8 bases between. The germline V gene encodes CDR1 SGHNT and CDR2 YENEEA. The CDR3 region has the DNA TGTGCCAGCAGCTCAGGTAATAATGAGCAGTTCTTC. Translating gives CASSSGNNEQFF.

The CDR3 DNA is TGTGCCAGCAGTAAGGGGGAAATTAAGGAGAACGAGCAGTACTTC. As protein: CASSKGEIKENEQYF. The rearrangement joins TRBV28 to TRBJ2-7, with D perhaps TRBD1 (6 bases). There are 15 residues in the CDR3. Germline V lookup: CDR1 MDHEN, CDR2 SYDVKM. V shed 5 bases and J shed 5 bases, with 19 bases lying between them.

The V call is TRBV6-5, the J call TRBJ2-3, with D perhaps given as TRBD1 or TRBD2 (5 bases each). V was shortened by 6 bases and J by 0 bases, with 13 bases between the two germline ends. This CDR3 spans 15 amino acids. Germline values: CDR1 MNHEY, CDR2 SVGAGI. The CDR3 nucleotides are TGTGCCAGCAGCCCCTGGGGACGTAGCACAGATACGCAGTATTTT. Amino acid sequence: CASSPWGRSTDTQYF.

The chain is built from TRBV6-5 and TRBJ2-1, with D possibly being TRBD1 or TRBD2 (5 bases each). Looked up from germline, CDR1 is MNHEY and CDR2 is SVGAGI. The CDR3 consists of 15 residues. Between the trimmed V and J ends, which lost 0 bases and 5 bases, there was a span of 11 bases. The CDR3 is CASSYSRGRDNEQFF. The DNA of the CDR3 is TGTGCCAGCAGTTACTCCCGGGGACGTGACAATGAGCAGTTCTTC.

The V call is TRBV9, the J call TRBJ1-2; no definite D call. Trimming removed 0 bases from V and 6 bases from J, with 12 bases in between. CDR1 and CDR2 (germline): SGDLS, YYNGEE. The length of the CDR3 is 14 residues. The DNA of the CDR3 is TGTGCCAGCAGCGTAGCTTTTGAGGGCCATGGCTACACCTTC. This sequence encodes CASSVAFEGHGYTF. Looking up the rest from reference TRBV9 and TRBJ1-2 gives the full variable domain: DSGVTQTPKHLITATGQRVTLRCSPRSGDLSVYWYQQSLDQGLQFLIQYYNGEERAKGNILERFSAQQFPDLHSELNLSSLELGDSALYFCASSVAFEGHGYTFGSGTRLTVV.

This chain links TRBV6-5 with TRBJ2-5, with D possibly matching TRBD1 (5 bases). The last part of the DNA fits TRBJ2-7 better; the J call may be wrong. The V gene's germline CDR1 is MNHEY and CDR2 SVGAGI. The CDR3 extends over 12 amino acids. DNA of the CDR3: TGTGCCAGCAGTTACGGCAGGGACGAGCAGTACTTC. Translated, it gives CASSYGRDEQYF.

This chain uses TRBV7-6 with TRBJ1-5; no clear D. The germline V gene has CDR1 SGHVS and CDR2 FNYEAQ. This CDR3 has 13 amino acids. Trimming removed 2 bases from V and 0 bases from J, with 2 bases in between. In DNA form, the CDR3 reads TGTGCCAGCAGCTTATTTAGCAATCAGCCCCAGCATTTT. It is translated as CASSLFSNQPQHF.

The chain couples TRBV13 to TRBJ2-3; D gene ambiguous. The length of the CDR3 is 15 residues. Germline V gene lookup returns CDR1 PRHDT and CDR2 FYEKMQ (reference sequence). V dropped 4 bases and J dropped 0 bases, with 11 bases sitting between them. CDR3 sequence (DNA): TGTGCCAGCAGCTCCCAATGGGCTAGCACAGATACGCAGTATTTT. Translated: CASSSQWASTDTQYF. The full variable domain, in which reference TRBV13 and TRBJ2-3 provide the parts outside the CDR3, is AAGVIQSPRHLIKEKRETATLKCYPIPRHDTVYWYQQGPGQDPQFLISFYEKMQSDKGSIPDRFSAQQFSDYHSELNMSSLELGDSALYFCASSSQWASTDTQYFGPGTRLTVL.

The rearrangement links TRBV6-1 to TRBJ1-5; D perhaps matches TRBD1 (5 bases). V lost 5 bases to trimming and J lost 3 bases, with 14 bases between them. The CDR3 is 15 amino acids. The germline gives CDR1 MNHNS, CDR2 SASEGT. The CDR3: CASSTGPTINQPQHF. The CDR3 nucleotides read TGTGCCAGCAGTACGGGGCCTACAATCAATCAGCCCCAGCATTTT.

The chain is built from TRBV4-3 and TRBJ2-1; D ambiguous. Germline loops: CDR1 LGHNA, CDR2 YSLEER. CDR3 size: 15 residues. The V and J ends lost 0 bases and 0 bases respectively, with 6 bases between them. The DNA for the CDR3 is TGCGCCAGCAGCCAAGATCTCTACTCCTACAATGAGCAGTTCTTC. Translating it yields CASSQDLYSYNEQFF.

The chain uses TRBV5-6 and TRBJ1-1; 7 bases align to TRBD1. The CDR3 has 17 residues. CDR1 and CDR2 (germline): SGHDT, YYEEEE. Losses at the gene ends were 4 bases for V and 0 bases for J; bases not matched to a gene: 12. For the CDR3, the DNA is TGTGCCAGCAGCACCGACAGGGTGGATCTCCTGAACACTGAAGCTTTCTTT. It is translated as CASSTDRVDLLNTEAFF.

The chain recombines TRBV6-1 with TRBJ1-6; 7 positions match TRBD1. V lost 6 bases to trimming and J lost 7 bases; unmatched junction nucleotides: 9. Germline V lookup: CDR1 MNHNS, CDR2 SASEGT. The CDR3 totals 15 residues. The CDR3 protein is CASRETMGQNSPLHF. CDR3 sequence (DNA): TGTGCCAGCAGAGAGACAATGGGACAGAATTCACCCCTCCACTTT.

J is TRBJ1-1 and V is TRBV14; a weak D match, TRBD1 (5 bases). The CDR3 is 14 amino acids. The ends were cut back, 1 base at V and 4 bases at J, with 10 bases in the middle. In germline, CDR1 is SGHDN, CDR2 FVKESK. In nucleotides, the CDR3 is TGTGCCAGCAGCCAAGCGGCAGGGACCACTGAAGCTTTCTTT. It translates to CASSQAAGTTEAFF.

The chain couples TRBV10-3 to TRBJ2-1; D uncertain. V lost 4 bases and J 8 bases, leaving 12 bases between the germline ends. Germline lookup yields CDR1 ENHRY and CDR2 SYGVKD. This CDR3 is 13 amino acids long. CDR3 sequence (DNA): TGTGCCATCAGTGGTCTAGGTCCCGATGAGCAGTTCTTC. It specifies CAISGLGPDEQFF.

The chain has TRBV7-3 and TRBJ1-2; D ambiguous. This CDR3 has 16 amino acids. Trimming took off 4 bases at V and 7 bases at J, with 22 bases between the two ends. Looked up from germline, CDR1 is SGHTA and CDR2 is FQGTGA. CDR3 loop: CASSSTPGSEKGGYTF. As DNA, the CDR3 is TGTGCCAGCAGCTCCACCCCGGGGAGCGAAAAGGGTGGCTACACCTTC.

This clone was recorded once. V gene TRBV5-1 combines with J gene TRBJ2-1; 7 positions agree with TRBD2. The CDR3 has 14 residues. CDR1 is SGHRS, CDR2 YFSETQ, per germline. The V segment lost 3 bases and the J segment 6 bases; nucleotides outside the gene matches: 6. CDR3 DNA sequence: TGCGCCAGCAGCTCTCCTAGCGGTGGCAATGAGCAGTTCTTC. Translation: CASSSPSGGNEQFF.

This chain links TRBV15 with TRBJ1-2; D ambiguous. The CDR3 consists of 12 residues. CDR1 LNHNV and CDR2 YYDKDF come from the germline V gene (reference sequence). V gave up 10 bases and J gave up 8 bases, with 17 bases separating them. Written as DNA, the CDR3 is TGTGCCATCTCGGACGGCGTTCTGGGCTACACCTTC. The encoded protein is CAISDGVLGYTF. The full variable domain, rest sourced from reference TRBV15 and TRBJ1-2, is DAMVIQNPRYQVTQFGKPVTLSCSQTLNHNVMYWYQQKSSQAPKLLFHYYDKDFNNEADTPDNFQSRRPNTSFCFLDIRSPGLGDTAMYLCAISDGVLGYTFGSGTRLTVV.

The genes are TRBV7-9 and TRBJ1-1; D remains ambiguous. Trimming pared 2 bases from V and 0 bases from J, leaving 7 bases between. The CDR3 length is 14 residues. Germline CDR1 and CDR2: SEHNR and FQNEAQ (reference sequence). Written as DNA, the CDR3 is TGTGCCAGCAGCTTAAGGGCGATGAACACTGAAGCTTTCTTT. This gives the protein CASSLRAMNTEAFF.

The CDR3 protein is CASSRQGDNEQYF. Here the CDR3 DNA reads TGTGCCAGCTCACGTCAGGGGGACAACGAGCAGTACTTC. This chain uses TRBV18 with TRBJ2-7, with TRBD1 matching 7 bases. The germline gives CDR1 KGHSH, CDR2 LQKENI. This CDR3 contains 13 residues. The V segment lost 4 bases and the J segment 5 bases; nucleotides outside the gene matches: 5.

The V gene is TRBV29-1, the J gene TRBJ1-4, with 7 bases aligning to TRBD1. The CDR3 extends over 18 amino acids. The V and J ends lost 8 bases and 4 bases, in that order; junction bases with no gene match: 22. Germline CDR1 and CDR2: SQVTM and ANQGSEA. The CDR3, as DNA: TGCAGCTGCTCACCCGGGACAGCGTACCCGGGGGATAATGAAAAACTGTTTTTT. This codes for CSCSPGTAYPGDNEKLFF.

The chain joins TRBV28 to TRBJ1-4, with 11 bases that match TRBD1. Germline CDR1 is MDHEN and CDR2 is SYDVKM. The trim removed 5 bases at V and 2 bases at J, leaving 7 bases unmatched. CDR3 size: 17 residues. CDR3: CASSRAGQGATNEKLFF. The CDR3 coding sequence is TGTGCCAGCAGTCGCGCCGGACAGGGGGCTACTAATGAAAAACTGTTTTTT.

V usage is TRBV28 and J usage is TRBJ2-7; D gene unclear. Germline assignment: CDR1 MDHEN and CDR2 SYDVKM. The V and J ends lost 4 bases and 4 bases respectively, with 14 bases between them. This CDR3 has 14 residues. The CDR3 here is CASSYSTPLYEQYF. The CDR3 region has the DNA TGTGCCAGCAGTTACTCGACCCCATTATACGAGCAGTACTTC. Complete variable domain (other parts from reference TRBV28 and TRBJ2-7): DVKVTQSSRYLVKRTGEKVFLECVQDMDHENMFWYRQDPGLGLRLIYFSYDVKMKEKGDIPEGYSVSREKKERFSLILESASTNQTSMYLCASSYSTPLYEQYFGPGTRLTVT.

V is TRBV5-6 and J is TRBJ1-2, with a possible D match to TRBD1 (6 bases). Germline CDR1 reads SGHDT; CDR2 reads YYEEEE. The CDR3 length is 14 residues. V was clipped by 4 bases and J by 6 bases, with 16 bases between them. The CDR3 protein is CASSLRTAWDGYTF. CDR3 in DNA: TGTGCCAGCAGCCTAAGGACAGCCTGGGATGGCTACACCTTC.

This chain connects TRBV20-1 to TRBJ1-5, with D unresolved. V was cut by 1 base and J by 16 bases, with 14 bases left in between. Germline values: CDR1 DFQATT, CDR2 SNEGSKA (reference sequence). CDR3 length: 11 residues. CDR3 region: CSARAPISDHF. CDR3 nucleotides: TGCAGTGCTAGAGCGCCGATTTCCGACCATTTT.